This T cell receptor (beta chain) comes out of a study of glioma-infiltrating T cells (TCRdb year 2016). Concerning the study at large: The study sequenced TCR alpha- and beta-chain repertoires from glioma tissue, from non-neoplastic brain tissue and from matched peripheral blood mononuclear cells. To measure how far tissue and blood T-cell populations diverged, each tissue-infiltrating repertoire was compared against the peripheral blood repertoire of the same patient. Three low-grade glioma patients, roughly 8 primary glioblastoma patients, and three non-glioma patients who contributed non-neoplastic brain tissue made up the paired cohort.

This clonotype was seen repeatedly, ten times or more. It lacks a known antigen. Nothing much larger sits one base from this clone, and base qualities are not available. The iRepertoire nested amplicon-rescue multiplex PCR (arm-PCR) platform was used to amplify TCR alpha and beta CDR3 regions from RNA. For one-step reverse transcription and amplification, roughly 100-450 ng of tissue mRNA or PBMC total RNA was used as input. After bead purification, a secondary multiplex PCR added Illumina adapters, and libraries were gel-purified between 200 and 400 bp. Internal 6-nucleotide barcodes were carried by the libraries and were used for demultiplexing. The libraries were sequenced on an Illumina MiSeq using 2x220 or 2x250 nucleotide paired-end reads. In the original analysis: FLASH 1.2.11 was used to merge paired reads, and BWA-MEM then aligned the reads to the GRCh37 human genome before TRA and TRB reads were extracted. V and J assignment used an IMGT-derived reference of cassette sequences and CDR3 motifs that included pseudogenes. Reads were translated in three frames, and productive CDR3s were defined as those with a C...FGXG motif and no stop codons. Unique combinations of V-J cassette pair and CDR3 amino acid sequence were defined as clonotypes. Hamming distance filtering was applied to reads, with thresholds set by the sequence error rate of each sample in mapped regions. TCRdb reprocessing: public reads trimmed at Q25 with fastp, clones called with MiXCR, in-frame beta chains kept. One record per CDR3 amino acid sequence lists the most common genes and DNA. The V and J calls and clone size are TCRdb's, not the authors'. A total of fewer than 90,000 distinct CDR3 sequences appear in this sample, about 25% of them only once. The top ten hold over 5.5% of the sample.

What the research found in general, with its limitations: VJ-independent divergence between tissue and blood was below expectation in non-neoplastic patients but above expectation in all gliomas, especially low-grade gliomas. Very few CDR3 sequences were found to be shared between tissue and blood, and this scarcity was attributed to high CDR3 diversity and limited sampling. The group comparisons were based on small numbers of patients: three non-neoplastic, three low-grade glioma and seven to nine glioblastoma patients.

From the cysteine up to the phenylalanine, the CDR3 has a length of 15 residues. Of all the DNA, just the CDR3 is kept, 45 bases in frame from base 1. Sequences MNHNS (CDR1) and SASEGT (CDR2) are obtained from the germline V gene. V is cut by 5 bases and J by 1 base, and the space between the germline ends is 14 bases. Sequenced input: glioma tissue, nonneoplastic brain tissue, or PBMCs (not recorded which). The origin of this receptor is a human donor with low-grade glioma or glioblastoma, undergoing nonglioma brain surgery, or in good health (not recorded which). The chain is encoded by TRBV6-1 joined to TRBJ2-5; the D gene assignment is ambiguous. The nucleotide sequence is given as TGTGCCAGCAGTCGTACAGTCCTAGTCCAAGAGACCCAGTACTTC. Translated, this gives CASSRTVLVQETQYF.